This is a list of T cell receptor beta chains from one sample in a study of a mutant IDH1 vaccine in newly diagnosed glioma. No antigen has been identified for these receptors. The protocol was immunoSEQ multiplex PCR, while the TCRdb copy is restricted to in-frame clones and leaves out a portion. The table lists some 38,000 clones, roughly 76% of them singletons. The specimen comprised PBMCs, sampled from a glioma patient whose treatment included an IDH1 peptide vaccine. Receptors were obtained from a man aged 35 to 55 with glioma. Each CDR3 is given with its conserved first and last residue. A D gene is named only where the DNA matches it firmly. Some rows have no size entry. The others give once, few or many, or a class for an expanded clone.

- | TRBJ1-2 | - | TRBV2 | CASYVDRDYGYTF | TGTGCCAGCTACGTCGACAGAGACTATGGCTACACCTTC
TRBD1 | TRBJ1-1 | - | TRBV4-3 | CASSQRGTETEAFF | TGCGCCAGCAGCCAGAGAGGGACAGAGACTGAAGCTTTCTTT
TRBD1 | TRBJ2-1 | - | TRBV5-4 | CASNLRGHNEQFF | TGTGCCAGCAACCTCAGGGGGCACAATGAGCAGTTCTTC
TRBD1 | TRBJ2-7 | - | TRBV9 | CASSVGTGASYEQYF | TGTGCCAGCAGCGTAGGGACAGGGGCCTCCTACGAGCAGTACTTC
TRBD1 | TRBJ2-7 | once | TRBV10-3 | CAISEPAGQGAREQYF | TGTGCCATCAGTGAGCCAGCGGGACAGGGGGCCAGGGAGCAGTACTTC
TRBD1 | TRBJ1-1 | - | TRBV7-9 | CASSVGETGGTEAFF | TGTGCCAGCAGCGTAGGGGAAACAGGGGGCACTGAAGCTTTCTTT
- | TRBJ2-7 | - | TRBV2 | CASSDEGREFIGVYF | TGTGCCAGCAGTGATGAGGGCAGGGAATTCATTGGGGTGTACTTC
- | TRBJ2-7 | - | TRBV18 | CASSLRETYEQYF | TGTGCCAGCTCTCTGAGGGAGACCTACGAGCAGTACTTC
TRBD2 | TRBJ2-5 | - | TRBV6-5 | CASSYELGREGTQYF | TGTGCCAGCAGTTACGAACTAGGGCGGGAGGGGACCCAGTACTTC
TRBD1 | TRBJ1-2 | - | TRBV10-3 | CAISLLGQGAEGYTF | TGTGCCATCAGTTTATTGGGACAGGGGGCAGAAGGCTACACCTTC
- | TRBJ2-7 | - | TRBV28 | CASSLTPFYEQYF | TGTGCCAGCAGCCTGACACCTTTCTACGAGCAGTACTTC
TRBD1 | TRBJ2-5 | - | TRBV14 | CASSPWTGGEETQYF | TGTGCCAGCAGCCCTTGGACAGGGGGCGAGGAGACCCAGTACTTC
- | TRBJ2-5 | - | TRBV28 | CASSPRVRETQYF | TGTGCCAGCAGCCCCAGGGTCCGGGAGACCCAGTACTTC
TRBD2 | TRBJ2-7 | - | TRBV14 | CASSQSSGHYEQYF | TGTGCCAGCAGCCAATCTAGCGGACACTACGAGCAGTACTTC
- | TRBJ2-1 | - | TRBV5-4 | CASSPEGGAQYNEQFF | TGTGCCAGCAGCCCTGAGGGCGGGGCACAGTACAATGAGCAGTTCTTC
- | TRBJ2-7 | - | TRBV11-2 | CASSPRGGAEQYF | TGTGCCAGCAGCCCGAGAGGCGGTGCCGAGCAGTACTTC
- | TRBJ1-5 | - | TRBV9 | CASSVAGNQPQHF | TGTGCCAGCAGCGTAGCAGGGAATCAGCCCCAGCATTTT
- | TRBJ2-1 | few | TRBV4-2 | CASSQGLTLAYNEQFF | TGTGCCAGCAGCCAAGGATTGACGCTAGCTTACAATGAGCAGTTCTTC
- | TRBJ1-4 | - | TRBV5-6 | CASSLLVGSEKLFF | TGTGCCAGCAGCTTGCTGGTAGGTTCCGAAAAACTGTTTTTT
- | TRBJ2-7 | - | TRBV5-6 | CASSWAPGDSYEQYF | TGTGCCAGCAGTTGGGCCCCGGGGGACTCCTACGAGCAGTACTTC
TRBD1 | TRBJ2-7 | - | TRBV4-2 | CASSPRDSVIEQYF | TGTGCCAGCAGCCCGAGGGACAGCGTTATCGAGCAGTACTTC
- | TRBJ2-2 | - | TRBV7-6 | CASSLTGKDTGELFF | TGTGCCAGCAGCTTAACGGGAAAAGACACCGGGGAGCTGTTTTTT
- | TRBJ1-1 | few | TRBV4-1 | CASSQDGHPNTEAFF | TGCGCCAGCAGCCAAGACGGGCACCCGAACACTGAAGCTTTCTTT
- | TRBJ1-5 | few | TRBV6-1 | CASSDTWDQPQHF | TGTGCCAGCAGTGACACCTGGGATCAGCCCCAGCATTTT
- | TRBJ1-5 | - | TRBV15 | CATSRDPSGEGQPQHF | TGTGCCACCAGCAGAGACCCTTCTGGAGAGGGACAGCCCCAGCATTTT
- | TRBJ1-4 | few | TRBV5-4 | CASSLAGRDEKLFF | TGTGCCAGCAGCTTGGCCGGGAGGGATGAAAAACTGTTTTTT
- | TRBJ2-7 | - | TRBV5-1 | CASSADLYEQYF | TGCGCCAGCAGCGCGGACCTCTACGAGCAGTACTTC
- | TRBJ2-3 | - | TRBV11-2 | CASTNPRTDTQYF | TGTGCCAGCACCAATCCCCGCACAGATACGCAGTATTTT
- | TRBJ2-7 | - | TRBV11-2 | CASSLGSSQYF | TGTGCCAGCAGCTTAGGGAGTTCACAGTACTTC
TRBD2 | TRBJ2-3 | - | TRBV7-3 | CASSAPLAGVADTQYF | TGTGCCAGCAGCGCCCCCCTAGCGGGAGTCGCAGATACGCAGTATTTT
- | TRBJ1-1 | - | TRBV9 | CASSVAVNTEAFF | TGTGCCAGCAGCGTAGCAGTAAACACTGAAGCTTTCTTT
TRBD1 | TRBJ1-3 | - | TRBV19 | CASSHRTGHSGNTIYF | TGTGCCAGTAGTCATCGGACAGGACACTCTGGAAACACCATATATTTT
- | TRBJ2-1 | once | TRBV18 | CASSPDIRTYNEQFF | TGTGCCAGCTCACCAGACATTCGGACTTACAATGAGCAGTTCTTC
- | TRBJ2-4 | - | TRBV10-2 | CASSGYGTPLAKNIQYF | TGCGCCAGCAGTGGTTACGGGACACCCCTAGCCAAAAACATTCAGTACTTC
- | TRBJ1-1 | - | TRBV10-2 | CASSVIIGGTEAFF | TGCGCCAGCAGTGTGATTATAGGGGGAACTGAAGCTTTCTTT
- | TRBJ2-7 | - | TRBV2 | CASRAARSEQYF | TGTGCCAGCAGGGCAGCCCGGAGCGAGCAGTACTTC
TRBD2 | TRBJ2-7 | - | TRBV4-2 | CASSHSIGTSGFEQYF | TGTGCCAGCAGCCACTCAATCGGGACTAGCGGGTTCGAGCAGTACTTC
TRBD1 | TRBJ1-5 | few | TRBV2 | CASRGDRDYSNQPQHF | TGTGCCAGCAGGGGAGACAGGGACTATAGCAATCAGCCCCAGCATTTT
TRBD1 | TRBJ2-2 | - | TRBV7-6 | CASSRQGDTGELFF | TGTGCCAGCAGCCGACAGGGAGACACCGGGGAGCTGTTTTTT
TRBD1 | TRBJ1-2 | - | TRBV10-3 | CAISPTGDGYTF | TGTGCCATCAGCCCGACAGGGGACGGCTACACCTTC
- | TRBJ2-1 | - | TRBV13 | CASSLRLAGSNEQFF | TGTGCCAGCAGCTTAAGGCTAGCTGGGAGCAATGAGCAGTTCTTC
- | TRBJ2-5 | - | TRBV7-8 | CASSRDRQETQYF | TGTGCCAGCAGCCGAGACAGGCAAGAGACCCAGTACTTC
- | TRBJ2-2 | - | TRBV28 | CASSPVAGNTGELFF | TGTGCCAGCAGCCCGGTGGCAGGGAACACCGGGGAGCTGTTTTTT
- | TRBJ2-2 | - | TRBV7-2 | CASSSGPNAGELFF | TGTGCCAGCAGCTCCGGACCTAACGCCGGGGAGCTGTTTTTT
- | TRBJ2-7 | few | TRBV10-1 | CASSRGTDEQYF | TGCGCCAGCAGCCGCGGGACAGACGAGCAGTACTTC
- | TRBJ1-6 | - | TRBV5-5 | CASSRTESYNSPLHF | TGTGCCAGCAGCCGGACGGAGTCCTATAATTCACCCCTCCACTTT
- | TRBJ2-2 | - | TRBV19 | CASSNRQGTTGELFF | TGTGCCAGTAGTAATCGGCAGGGAACCACCGGGGAGCTGTTTTTT
TRBD1 | TRBJ1-3 | - | TRBV13 | CASSLGGGGLGNTIYF | TGTGCCAGCAGCTTAGGAGGGGGCGGGCTTGGAAACACCATATATTTT
TRBD1 | TRBJ2-7 | - | TRBV4-3 | CASSQAGQGVHEQYF | TGCGCCAGCAGCCAAGCGGGACAGGGGGTCCACGAGCAGTACTTC
TRBD1 | TRBJ1-2 | - | TRBV4-2 | CASRHDRGDNGYTF | TGTGCCAGCAGACACGACAGGGGCGATAATGGCTACACCTTC
- | TRBJ1-1 | - | TRBV11-2 | CASSFARRGLNTEAFF | TGTGCCAGCAGCTTCGCGCGAAGGGGCTTGAACACTGAAGCTTTCTTT
TRBD1 | TRBJ2-1 | - | TRBV4-1 | CASSSIPGQGANEQFF | TGCGCCAGCAGCTCGATACCGGGACAGGGGGCGAATGAGCAGTTCTTC
- | TRBJ1-5 | few | TRBV30 | CAWDREFGQPQHF | TGTGCCTGGGACCGGGAATTTGGCCAGCCCCAGCATTTT
TRBD1 | TRBJ2-7 | once | TRBV7-6 | CASSRDSSYEQYF | TGTGCCAGCAGCCGGGACAGCTCCTACGAGCAGTACTTC
TRBD1 | TRBJ2-2 | - | TRBV9 | CATGTVNTGELFF | TGTGCCACAGGGACAGTCAACACCGGGGAGCTGTTTTTT
TRBD2 | TRBJ2-3 | once | TRBV13 | CASSQYTRTSGRGITDTQYF | TGTGCCAGCAGCCAATACACCCGTACTAGCGGGAGGGGGATCACAGATACGCAGTATTTT
TRBD1 | TRBJ2-5 | - | TRBV7-9 | CASSSLWTGKETQYF | TGTGCCAGCAGCTCACTTTGGACAGGGAAAGAGACCCAGTACTTC
- | TRBJ2-7 | - | TRBV28 | CASGTGSVINYEQYF | TGTGCCAGCGGAACCGGGTCAGTGATAAACTACGAGCAGTACTTC
TRBD1 | TRBJ2-2 | - | TRBV29-1 | CSARQGSLTGELFF | TGCAGCGCGAGACAGGGGTCCCTCACCGGGGAGCTGTTTTTT